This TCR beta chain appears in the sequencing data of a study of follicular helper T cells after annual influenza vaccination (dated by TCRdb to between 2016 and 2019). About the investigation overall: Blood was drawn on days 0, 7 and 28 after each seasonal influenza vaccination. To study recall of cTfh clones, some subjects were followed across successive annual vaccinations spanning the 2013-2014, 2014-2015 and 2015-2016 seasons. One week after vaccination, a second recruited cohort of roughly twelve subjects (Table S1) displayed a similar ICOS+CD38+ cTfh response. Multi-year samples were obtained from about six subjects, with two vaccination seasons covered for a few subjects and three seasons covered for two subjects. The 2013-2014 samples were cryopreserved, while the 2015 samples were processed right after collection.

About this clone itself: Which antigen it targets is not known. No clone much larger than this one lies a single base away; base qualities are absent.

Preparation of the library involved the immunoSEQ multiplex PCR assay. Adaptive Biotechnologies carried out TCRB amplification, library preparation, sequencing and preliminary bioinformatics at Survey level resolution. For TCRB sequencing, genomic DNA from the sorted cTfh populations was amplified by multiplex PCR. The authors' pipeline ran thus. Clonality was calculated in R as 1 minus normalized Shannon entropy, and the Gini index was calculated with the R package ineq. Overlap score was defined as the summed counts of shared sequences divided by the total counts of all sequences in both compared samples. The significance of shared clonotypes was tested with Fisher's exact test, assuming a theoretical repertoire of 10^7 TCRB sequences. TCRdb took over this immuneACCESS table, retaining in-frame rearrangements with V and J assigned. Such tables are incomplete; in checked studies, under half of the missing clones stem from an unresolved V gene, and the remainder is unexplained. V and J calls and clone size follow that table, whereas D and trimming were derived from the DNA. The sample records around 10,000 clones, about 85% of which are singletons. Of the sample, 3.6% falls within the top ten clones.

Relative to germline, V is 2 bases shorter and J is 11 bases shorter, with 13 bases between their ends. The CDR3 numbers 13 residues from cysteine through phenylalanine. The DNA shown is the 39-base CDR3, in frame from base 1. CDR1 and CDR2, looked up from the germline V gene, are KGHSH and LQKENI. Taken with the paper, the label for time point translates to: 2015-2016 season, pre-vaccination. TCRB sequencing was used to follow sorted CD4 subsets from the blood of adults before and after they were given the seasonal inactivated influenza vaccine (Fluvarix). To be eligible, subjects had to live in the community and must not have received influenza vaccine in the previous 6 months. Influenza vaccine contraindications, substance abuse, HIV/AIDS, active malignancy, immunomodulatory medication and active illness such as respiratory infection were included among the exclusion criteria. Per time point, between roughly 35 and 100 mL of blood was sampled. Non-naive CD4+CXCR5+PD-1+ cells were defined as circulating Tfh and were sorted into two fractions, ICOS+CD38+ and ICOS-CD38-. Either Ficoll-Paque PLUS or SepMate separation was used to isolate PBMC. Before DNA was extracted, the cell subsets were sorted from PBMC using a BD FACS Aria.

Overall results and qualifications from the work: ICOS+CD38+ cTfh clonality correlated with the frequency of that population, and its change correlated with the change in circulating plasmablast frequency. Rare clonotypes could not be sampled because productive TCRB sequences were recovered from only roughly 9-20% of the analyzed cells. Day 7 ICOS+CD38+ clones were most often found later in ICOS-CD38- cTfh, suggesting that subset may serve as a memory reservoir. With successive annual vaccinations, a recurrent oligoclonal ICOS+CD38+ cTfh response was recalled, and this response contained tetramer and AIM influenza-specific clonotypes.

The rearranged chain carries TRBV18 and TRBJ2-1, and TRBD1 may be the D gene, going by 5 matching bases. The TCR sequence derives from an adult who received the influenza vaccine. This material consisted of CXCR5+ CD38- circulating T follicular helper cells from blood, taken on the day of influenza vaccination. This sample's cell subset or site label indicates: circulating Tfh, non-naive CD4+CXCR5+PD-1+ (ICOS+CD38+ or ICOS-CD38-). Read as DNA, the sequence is TGTGCCAGCTCACCAGAGGACATATCCCAGCAGTTCTTC. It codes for CASSPEDISQQFF.